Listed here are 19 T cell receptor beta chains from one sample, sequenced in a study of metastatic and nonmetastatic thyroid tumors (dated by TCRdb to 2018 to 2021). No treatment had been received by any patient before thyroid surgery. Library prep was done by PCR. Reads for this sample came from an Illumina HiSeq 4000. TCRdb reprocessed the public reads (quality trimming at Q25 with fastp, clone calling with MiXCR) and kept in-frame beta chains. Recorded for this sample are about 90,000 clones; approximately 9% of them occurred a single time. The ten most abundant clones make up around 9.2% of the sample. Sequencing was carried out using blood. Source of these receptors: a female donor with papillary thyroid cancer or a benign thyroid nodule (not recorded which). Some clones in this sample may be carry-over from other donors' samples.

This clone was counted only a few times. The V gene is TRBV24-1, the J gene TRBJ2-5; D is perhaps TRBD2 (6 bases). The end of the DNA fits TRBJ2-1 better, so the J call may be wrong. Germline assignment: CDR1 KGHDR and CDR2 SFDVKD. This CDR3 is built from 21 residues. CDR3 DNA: TGTGCCACCAGTGATTTCCATGGGAGGCCAGAGTCCCGACCCCGATACAATGAGCAGTTCTTC. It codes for CATSDFHGRPESRPRYNEQFF.

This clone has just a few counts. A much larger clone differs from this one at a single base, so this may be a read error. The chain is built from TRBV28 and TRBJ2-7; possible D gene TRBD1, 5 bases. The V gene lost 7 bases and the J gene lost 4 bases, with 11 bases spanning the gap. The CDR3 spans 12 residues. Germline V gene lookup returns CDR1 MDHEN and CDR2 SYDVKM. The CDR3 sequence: CASNKGRYEQYF. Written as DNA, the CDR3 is TGTGCCAGCAACAAGGGGCGGTACGAGCAGTACTTC.

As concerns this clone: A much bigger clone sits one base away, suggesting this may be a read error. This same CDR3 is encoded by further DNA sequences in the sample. The CDR3 DNA reads TGTGCCACGAAAGGATTAGTGGACTCCGGTGAGCAGTTCTTC. Translated, it gives CATKGLVDSGEQFF. The chain links TRBV6-1 to TRBJ2-1, with D tentatively TRBD2 (5 bases). V was clipped by 10 bases and J by 9 bases, with 22 bases between them. Germline assignment: CDR1 MNHNS and CDR2 SASEGT. This CDR3 is 14 amino acids long.

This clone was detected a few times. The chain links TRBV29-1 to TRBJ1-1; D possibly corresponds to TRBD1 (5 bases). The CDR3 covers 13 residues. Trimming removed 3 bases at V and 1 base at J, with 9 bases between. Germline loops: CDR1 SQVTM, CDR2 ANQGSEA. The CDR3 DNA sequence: TGCAGCGTTGACTCAGGGACGAACACTGAAGCTTTCTTT. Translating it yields CSVDSGTNTEAFF. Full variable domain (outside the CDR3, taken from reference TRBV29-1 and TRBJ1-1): SAVISQKPSRDICQRGTSLTIQCQVDSQVTMMFWYRQQPGQSLTLIATANQGSEATYESGFVIDKFPISRPNLTFSTLTVSNMSPEDSSIYLCSVDSGTNTEAFFGQGTRLTVV.

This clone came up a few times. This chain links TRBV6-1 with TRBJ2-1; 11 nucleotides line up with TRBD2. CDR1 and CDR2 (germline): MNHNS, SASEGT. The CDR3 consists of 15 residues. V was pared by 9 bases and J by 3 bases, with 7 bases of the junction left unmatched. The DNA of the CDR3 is TGTGCCAGTTTTAGCGGGGGGGCGAGCTACAATGAGCAGTTCTTC. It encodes CASFSGGASYNEQFF.

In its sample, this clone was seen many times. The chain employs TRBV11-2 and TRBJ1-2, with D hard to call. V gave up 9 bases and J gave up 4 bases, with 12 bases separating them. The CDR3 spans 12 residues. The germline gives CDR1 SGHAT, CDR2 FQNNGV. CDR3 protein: CASYIEAYGYTF. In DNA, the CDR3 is TGTGCCAGTTACATTGAAGCCTATGGCTACACCTTC.

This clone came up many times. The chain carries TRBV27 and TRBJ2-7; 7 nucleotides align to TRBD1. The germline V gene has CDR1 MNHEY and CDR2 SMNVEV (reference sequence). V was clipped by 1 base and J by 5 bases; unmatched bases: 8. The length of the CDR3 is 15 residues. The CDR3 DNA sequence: TGTGCCAGCAGTTTATTTATCGGGACAGTTAACGAGCAGTACTTC. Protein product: CASSLFIGTVNEQYF.

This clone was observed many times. CDR3: CASSDLTMNIQYF. Here the CDR3 DNA reads TGTGCCAGCAGTGACTTGACAATGAACATTCAGTACTTC. This chain uses TRBV6-4 with TRBJ2-4; D call uncertain. This CDR3 is built from 13 residues. Trimming removed 1 base at V and 7 bases at J, with 8 bases between. Germline CDR1 reads MRHNA; CDR2 reads SNTAGT.

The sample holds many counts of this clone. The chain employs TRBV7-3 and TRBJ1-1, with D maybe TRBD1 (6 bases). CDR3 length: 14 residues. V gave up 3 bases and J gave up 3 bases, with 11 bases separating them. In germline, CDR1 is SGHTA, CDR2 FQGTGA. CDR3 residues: CASSLTGGDTEAFF. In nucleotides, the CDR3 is TGTGCCAGCAGCTTGACAGGAGGAGACACTGAAGCTTTCTTT.

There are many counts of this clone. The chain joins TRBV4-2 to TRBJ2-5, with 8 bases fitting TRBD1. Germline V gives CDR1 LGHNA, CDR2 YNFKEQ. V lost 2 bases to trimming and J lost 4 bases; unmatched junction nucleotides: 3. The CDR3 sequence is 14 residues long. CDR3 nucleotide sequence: TGTGCCAGCAGCCAACAGGGGGCACGAGAGACCCAGTACTTC. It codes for CASSQQGARETQYF.

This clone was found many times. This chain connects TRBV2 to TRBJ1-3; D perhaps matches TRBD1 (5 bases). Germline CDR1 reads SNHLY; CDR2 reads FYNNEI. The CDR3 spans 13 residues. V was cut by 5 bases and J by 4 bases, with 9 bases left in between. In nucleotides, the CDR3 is TGTGCCAGCAGTTTCGACAGCGGAAACACCATATATTTT. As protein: CASSFDSGNTIYF.

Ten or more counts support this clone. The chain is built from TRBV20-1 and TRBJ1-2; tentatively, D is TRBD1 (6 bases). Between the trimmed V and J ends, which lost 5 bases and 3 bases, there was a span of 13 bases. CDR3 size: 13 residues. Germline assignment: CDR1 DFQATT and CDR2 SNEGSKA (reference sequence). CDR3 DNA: TGCAGTGCTCTTTCCAGGGGAGACTATGGCTACACCTTC. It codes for CSALSRGDYGYTF.

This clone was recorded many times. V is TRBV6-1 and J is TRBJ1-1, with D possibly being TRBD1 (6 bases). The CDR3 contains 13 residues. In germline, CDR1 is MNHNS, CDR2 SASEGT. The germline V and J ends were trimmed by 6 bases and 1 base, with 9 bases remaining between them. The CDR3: CASSSGENTEAFF. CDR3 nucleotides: TGTGCCAGCAGCTCAGGGGAGAACACTGAAGCTTTCTTT.

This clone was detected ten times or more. The CDR3 DNA reads TGTGCCAGCACCTACTCGCTGCTTTCCAATGAGCAGTTCTTC. Encoded protein: CASTYSLLSNEQFF. This chain connects TRBV6-2 or TRBV6-3 to TRBJ2-1; D gene ambiguous. The CDR3 covers 14 residues. V lost 7 bases to trimming and J lost 6 bases, with 16 bases between them. Germline V gene data show CDR1 as MNHEY and CDR2 as SVGEGT.

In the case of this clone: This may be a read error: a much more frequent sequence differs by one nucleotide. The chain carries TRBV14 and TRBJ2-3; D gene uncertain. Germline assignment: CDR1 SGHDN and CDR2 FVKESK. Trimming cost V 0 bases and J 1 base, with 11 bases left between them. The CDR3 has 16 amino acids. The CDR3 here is CASSQDTAFRTDTQYF. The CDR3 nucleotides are TGTGCCAGCAGCCAAGATACTGCCTTTCGCACAGATACGCAGTATTTT.

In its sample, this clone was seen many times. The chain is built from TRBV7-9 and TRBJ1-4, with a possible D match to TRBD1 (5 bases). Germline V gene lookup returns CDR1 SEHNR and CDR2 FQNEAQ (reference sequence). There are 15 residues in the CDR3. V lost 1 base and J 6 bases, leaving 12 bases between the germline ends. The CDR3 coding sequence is TGTGCCAGCAGCTTAGTTCAGGGTAGGGATGAAAAACTGTTTTTT. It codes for CASSLVQGRDEKLFF.

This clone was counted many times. The CDR3 nucleotides read TGTGCCAGCAGCCCCGGGTCCTACAATGAGCAGTTCTTC. The encoded protein is CASSPGSYNEQFF. The rearrangement links TRBV7-3 to TRBJ2-1; D is undetermined. CDR3 length equals 13 residues. Germline V gives CDR1 SGHTA, CDR2 FQGTGA. V shed 5 bases and J shed 1 base, with 6 bases lying between them.

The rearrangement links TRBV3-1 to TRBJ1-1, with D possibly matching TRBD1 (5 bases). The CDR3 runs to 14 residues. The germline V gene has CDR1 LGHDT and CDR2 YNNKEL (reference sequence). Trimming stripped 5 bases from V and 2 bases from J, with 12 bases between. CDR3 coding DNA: TGTGCCAGCAGCTCGCGACAGCCCAACACTGAAGCTTTCTTT. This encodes CASSSRQPNTEAFF.

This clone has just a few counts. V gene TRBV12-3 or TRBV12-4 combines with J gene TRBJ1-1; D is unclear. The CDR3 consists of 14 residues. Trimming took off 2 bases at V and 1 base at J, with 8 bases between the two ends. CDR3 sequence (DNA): TGTGCCAGCAGTTTATACACAGCGAACACTGAAGCTTTCTTT. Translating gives CASSLYTANTEAFF.